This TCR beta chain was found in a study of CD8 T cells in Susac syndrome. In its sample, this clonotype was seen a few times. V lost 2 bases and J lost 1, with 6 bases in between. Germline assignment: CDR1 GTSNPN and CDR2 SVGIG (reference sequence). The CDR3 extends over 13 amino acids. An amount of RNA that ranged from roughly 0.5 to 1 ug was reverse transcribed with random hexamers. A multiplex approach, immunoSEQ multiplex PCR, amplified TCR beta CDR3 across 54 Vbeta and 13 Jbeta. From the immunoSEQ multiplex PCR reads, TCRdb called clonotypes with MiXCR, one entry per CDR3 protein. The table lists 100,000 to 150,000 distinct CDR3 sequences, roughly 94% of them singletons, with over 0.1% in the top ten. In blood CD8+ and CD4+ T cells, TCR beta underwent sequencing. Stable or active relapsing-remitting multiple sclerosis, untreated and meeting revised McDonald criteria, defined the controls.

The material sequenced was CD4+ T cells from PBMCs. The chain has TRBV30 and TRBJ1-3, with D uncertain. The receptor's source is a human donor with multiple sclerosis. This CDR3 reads CAWSTGSGNTIYF. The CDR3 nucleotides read TGTGCCTGGAGTACCGGGTCTGGAAACACCATATATTTT.